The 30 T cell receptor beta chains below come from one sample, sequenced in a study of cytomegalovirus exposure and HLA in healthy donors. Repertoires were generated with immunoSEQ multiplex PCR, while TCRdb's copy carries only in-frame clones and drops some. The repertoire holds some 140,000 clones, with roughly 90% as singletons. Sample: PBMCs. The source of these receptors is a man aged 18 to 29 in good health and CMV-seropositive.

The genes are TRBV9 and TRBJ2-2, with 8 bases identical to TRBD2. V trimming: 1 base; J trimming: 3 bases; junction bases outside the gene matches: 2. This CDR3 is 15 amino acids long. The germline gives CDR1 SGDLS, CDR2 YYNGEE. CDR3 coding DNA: TGTGCCAGCAGCGTACGAGCGGGGGACACCGGGGAGCTGTTTTTT. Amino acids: CASSVRAGDTGELFF.

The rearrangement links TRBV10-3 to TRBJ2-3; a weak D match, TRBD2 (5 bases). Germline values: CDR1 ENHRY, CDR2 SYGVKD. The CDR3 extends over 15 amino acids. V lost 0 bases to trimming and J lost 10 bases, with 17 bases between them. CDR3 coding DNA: TGTGCCATCAGTGAGTCGGAAAATGAGGGAATCCCGCAGTATTTT. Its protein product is CAISESENEGIPQYF.

CDR3 nucleotides: TGTGCCAGCAGCGTCGACAGGCCGGCTGGCTACACCTTC. Its translation is CASSVDRPAGYTF. V and J are TRBV2 and TRBJ1-2; D perhaps matches TRBD1 (6 bases). This CDR3 has 13 residues. Trimming pared 6 bases from V and 7 bases from J, leaving 15 bases between. CDR1 SNHLY and CDR2 FYNNEI come from the germline V gene.

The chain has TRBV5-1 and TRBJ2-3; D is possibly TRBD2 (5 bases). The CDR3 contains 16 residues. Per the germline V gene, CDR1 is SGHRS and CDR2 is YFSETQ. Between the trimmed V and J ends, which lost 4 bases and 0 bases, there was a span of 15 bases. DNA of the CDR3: TGCGCCAGCAGCGTACGGACTGTATCTAGCACAGATACGCAGTATTTT. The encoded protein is CASSVRTVSSTDTQYF.

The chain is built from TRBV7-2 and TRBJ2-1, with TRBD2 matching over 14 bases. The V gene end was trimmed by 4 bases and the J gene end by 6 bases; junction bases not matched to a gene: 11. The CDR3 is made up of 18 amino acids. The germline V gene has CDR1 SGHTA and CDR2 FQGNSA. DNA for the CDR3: TGTGCCAGCAGCTCTGGGACTAGCGGGAGAAGGCTCGCCAATGAGCAGTTCTTC. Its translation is CASSSGTSGRRLANEQFF.

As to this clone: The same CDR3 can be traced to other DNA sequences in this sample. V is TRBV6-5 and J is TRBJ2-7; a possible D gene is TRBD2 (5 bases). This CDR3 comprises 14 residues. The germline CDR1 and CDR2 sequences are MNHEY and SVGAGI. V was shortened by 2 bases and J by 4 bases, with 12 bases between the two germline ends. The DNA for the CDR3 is TGTGCCAGCAGTTACGAGACGGGGTCTTACGAGCAGTACTTC. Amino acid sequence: CASSYETGSYEQYF.

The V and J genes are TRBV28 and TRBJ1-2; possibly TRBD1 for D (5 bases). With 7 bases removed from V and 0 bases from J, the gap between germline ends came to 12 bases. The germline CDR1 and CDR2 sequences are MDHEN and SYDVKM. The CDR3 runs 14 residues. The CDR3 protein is CASKTGGANYGYTF. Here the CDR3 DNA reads TGTGCCAGCAAAACAGGTGGAGCTAACTATGGCTACACCTTC.

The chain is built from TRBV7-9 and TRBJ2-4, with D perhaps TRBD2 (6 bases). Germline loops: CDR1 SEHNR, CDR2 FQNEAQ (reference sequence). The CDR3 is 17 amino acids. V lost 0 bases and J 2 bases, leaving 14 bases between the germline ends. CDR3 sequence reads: CASSLALRGRTKNIQYF. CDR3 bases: TGTGCCAGCAGCTTAGCGTTGCGGGGTAGGACCAAAAACATTCAGTACTTC.

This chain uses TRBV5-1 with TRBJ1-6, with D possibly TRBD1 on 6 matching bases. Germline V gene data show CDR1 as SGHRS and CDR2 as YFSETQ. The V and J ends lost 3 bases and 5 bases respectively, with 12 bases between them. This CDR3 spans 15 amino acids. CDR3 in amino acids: CASSYRDRNNSPLHF. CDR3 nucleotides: TGCGCCAGCAGCTACAGGGATAGGAATAATTCACCCCTCCACTTT.

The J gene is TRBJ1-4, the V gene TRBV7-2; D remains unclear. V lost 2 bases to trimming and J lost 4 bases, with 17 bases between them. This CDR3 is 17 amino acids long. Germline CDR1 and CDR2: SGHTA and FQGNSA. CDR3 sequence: CASSLPLGGGHNEKLFF. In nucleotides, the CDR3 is TGTGCCAGCAGCTTACCCCTAGGAGGAGGGCATAATGAAAAACTGTTTTTT.

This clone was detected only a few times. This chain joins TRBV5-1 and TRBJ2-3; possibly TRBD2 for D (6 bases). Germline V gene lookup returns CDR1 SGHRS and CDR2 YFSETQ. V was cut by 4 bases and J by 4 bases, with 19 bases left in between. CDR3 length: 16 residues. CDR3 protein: CASSPVGGRASDTQYF. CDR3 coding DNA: TGCGCCAGCAGCCCCGTGGGAGGCCGTGCATCAGATACGCAGTATTTT.

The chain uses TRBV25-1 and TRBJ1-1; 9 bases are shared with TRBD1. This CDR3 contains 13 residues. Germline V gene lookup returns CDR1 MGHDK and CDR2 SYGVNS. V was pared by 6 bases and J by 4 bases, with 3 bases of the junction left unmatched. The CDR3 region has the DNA TGTGCCAGCAGGGACAGGGGTTTCACTGAAGCTTTCTTT. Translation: CASRDRGFTEAFF.

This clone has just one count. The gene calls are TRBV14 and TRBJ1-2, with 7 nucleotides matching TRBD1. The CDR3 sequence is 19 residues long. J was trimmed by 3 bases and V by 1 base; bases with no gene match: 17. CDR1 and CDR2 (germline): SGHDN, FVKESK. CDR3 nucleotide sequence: TGTGCCAGCAGCCAAGTTAACCTGGGAGACAGGGTGTCCGACTATGGCTACACCTTC. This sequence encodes CASSQVNLGDRVSDYGYTF.

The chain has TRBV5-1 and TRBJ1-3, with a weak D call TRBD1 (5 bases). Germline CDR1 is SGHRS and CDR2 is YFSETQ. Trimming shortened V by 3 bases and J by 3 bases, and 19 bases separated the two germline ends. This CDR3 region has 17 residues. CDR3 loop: CASSYGTRPSGGNTIYF. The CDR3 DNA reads TGCGCCAGCAGCTACGGGACTAGACCCTCTGGTGGAAACACCATATATTTT.

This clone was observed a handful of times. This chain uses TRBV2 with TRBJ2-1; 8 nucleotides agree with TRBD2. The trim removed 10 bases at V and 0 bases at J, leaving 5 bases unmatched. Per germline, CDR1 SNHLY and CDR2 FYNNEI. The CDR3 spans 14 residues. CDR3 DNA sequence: TGTGCCACCGCCACTAGCGGCTCCTACAATGAGCAGTTCTTC. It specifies CATATSGSYNEQFF.

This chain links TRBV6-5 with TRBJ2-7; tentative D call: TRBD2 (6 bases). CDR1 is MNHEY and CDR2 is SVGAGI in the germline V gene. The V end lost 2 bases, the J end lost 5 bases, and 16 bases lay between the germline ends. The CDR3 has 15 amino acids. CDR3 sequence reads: CASSYGGSPTDEQYF. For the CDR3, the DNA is TGTGCCAGCAGTTACGGGGGGAGCCCCACTGACGAGCAGTACTTC.

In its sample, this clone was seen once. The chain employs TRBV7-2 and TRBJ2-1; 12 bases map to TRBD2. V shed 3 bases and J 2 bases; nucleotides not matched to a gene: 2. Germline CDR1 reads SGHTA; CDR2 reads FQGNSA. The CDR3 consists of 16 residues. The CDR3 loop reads CASSLASGGAYNEQFF. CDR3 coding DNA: TGTGCCAGCAGCTTGGCTAGCGGGGGGGCCTACAATGAGCAGTTCTTC.

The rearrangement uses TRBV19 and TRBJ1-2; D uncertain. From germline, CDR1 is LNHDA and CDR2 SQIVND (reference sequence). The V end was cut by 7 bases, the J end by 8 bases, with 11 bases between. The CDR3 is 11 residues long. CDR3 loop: CASKAGSGYTF. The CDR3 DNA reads TGTGCCAGTAAGGCAGGTTCGGGCTACACCTTC.

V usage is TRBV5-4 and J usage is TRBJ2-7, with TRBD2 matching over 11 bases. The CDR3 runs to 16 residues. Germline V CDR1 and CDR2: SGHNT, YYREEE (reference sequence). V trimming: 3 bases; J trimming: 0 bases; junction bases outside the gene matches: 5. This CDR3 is CASSSGLAGYSYEQYF. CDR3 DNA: TGTGCCAGCAGCTCCGGACTAGCGGGCTACTCCTACGAGCAGTACTTC. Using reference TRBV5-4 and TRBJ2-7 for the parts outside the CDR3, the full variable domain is ETGVTQSPTHLIKTRGQQVTLRCSSQSGHNTVSWYQQALGQGPQFIFQYYREEENGRGNFPPRFSGLQFPNYSSELNVNALELDDSALYLCASSSGLAGYSYEQYFGPGTRLTVT.

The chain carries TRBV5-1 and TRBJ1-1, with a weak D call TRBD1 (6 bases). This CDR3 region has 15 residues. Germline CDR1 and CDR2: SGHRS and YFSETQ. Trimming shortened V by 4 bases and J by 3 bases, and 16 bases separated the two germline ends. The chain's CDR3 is CASSPAGGADTEAFF. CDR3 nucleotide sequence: TGCGCCAGCAGCCCCGCGGGGGGGGCTGACACTGAAGCTTTCTTT.

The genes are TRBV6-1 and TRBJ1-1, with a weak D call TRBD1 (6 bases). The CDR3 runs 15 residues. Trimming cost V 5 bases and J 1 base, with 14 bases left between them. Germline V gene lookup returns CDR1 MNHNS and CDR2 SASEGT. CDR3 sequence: CASSPVKTGNTEAFF. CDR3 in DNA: TGTGCCAGCAGTCCTGTCAAGACAGGGAACACTGAAGCTTTCTTT.

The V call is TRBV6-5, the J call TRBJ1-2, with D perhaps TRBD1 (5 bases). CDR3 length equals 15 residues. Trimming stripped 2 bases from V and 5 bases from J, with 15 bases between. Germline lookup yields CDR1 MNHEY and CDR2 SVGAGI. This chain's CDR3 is CASSYAPGKLYGYTF. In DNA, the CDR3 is TGTGCCAGCAGTTACGCTCCAGGGAAATTGTATGGCTACACCTTC.

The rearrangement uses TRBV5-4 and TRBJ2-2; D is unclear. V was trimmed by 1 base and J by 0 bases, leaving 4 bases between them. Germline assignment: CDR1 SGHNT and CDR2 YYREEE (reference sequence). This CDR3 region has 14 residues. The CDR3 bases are TGTGCCAGCAGCTTGCCGGCGAACACCGGGGAGCTGTTTTTT. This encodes CASSLPANTGELFF.

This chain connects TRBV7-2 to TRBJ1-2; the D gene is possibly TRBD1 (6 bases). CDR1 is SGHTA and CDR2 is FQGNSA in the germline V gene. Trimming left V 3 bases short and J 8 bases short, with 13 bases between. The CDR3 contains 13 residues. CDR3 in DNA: TGTGCCAGCAGCTTGAGACAGGCCCGAGGCTACACCTTC. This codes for CASSLRQARGYTF.

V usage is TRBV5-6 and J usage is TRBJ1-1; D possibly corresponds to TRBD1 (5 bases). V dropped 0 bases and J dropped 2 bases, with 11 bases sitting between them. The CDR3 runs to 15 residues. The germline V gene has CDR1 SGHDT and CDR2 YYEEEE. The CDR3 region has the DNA TGTGCCAGCAGCTTGGGCCTGGGGGGTAACACTGAAGCTTTCTTT. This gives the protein CASSLGLGGNTEAFF.

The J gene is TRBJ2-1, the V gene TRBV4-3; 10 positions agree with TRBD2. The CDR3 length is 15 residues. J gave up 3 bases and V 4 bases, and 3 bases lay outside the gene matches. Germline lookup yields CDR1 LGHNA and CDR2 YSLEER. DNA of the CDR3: TGCGCCAGCAGCCGACGGACTAGCGGCTACAATGAGCAGTTCTTC. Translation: CASSRRTSGYNEQFF.

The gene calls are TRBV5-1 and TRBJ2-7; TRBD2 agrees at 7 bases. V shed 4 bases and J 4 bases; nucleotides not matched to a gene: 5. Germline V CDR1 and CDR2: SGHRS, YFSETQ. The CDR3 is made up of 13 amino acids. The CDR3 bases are TGCGCCAGCAGCCCGGGGGGACCATACGAGCAGTACTTC. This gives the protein CASSPGGPYEQYF. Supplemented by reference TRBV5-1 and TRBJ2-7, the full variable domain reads KAGVTQTPRYLIKTRGQQVTLSCSPISGHRSVSWYQQTPGQGLQFLFEYFSETQRNKGNFPGRFSGRQFSNSRSEMNVSTLELGDSALYLCASSPGGPYEQYFGPGTRLTVT.

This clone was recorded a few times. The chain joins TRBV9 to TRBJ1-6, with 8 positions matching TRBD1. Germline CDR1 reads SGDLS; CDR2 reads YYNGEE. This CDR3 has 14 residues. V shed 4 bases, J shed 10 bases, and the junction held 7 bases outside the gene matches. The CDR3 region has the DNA TGTGCCAGCAGCCCCGGACAGGGACGATCACCCCTCCACTTT. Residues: CASSPGQGRSPLHF.

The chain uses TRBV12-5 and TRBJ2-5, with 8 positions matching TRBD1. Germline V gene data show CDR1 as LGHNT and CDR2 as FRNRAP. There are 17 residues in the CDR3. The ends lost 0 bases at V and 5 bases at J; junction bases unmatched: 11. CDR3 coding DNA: TGTGCTAGTGGTTTGGTACCGAGACAGGGGAGACAGGAGACCCAGTACTTC. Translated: CASGLVPRQGRQETQYF.

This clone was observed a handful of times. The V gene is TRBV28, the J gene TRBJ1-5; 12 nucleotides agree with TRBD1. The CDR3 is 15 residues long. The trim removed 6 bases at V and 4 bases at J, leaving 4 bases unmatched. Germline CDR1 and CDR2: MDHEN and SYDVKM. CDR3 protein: CASRWDRGRNQPQHF. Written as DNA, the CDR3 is TGTGCCAGCAGGTGGGACAGGGGGCGGAATCAGCCCCAGCATTTT.